This T cell receptor (beta chain) appears in the sequencing data of a study of OX40 agonist ivuxolimab in advanced cancers. This clone appeared a few times. Repertoires were generated with immunoSEQ multiplex PCR, while TCRdb's copy carries only in-frame clones and drops some. This sample has roughly 48,000 clones, with roughly 82% found just once. Germline V gene data show CDR1 as SGHRS and CDR2 as YFSETQ. This CDR3 has 14 amino acids. Trimming stripped 0 bases from V and 2 bases from J, with 8 bases between. The receptor comes from an adult with an advanced solid tumor such as melanoma, head and neck, liver or kidney cancer. This sample comprised CD4+ or CD8+ T cells sorted from blood, obtained in a trial of the OX40 agonist ivuxolimab. V usage is TRBV5-1 and J usage is TRBJ1-1, with no clear D. CDR3 sequence: CASSLEGYNTEAFF. As DNA, the CDR3 is TGCGCCAGCAGCTTGGAGGGTTATAACACTGAAGCTTTCTTT. The full variable domain, with the rest looked up from reference TRBV5-1 and TRBJ1-1, is KAGVTQTPRYLIKTRGQQVTLSCSPISGHRSVSWYQQTPGQGLQFLFEYFSETQRNKGNFPGRFSGRQFSNSRSEMNVSTLELGDSALYLCASSLEGYNTEAFFGQGTRLTVV.